A single sample is the source of the 20 T cell receptor beta chains below, sequenced in a study of T cell clones after liver transplantation. Method: immunoSEQ multiplex PCR; TCRdb's copy keeps in-frame clones and lacks some. The sample consists of about 120,000 clones, 90% of them appearing once. Sequenced material: CD4+ T cells from blood, taken 12 months after liver transplant. The receptors stem from a human patient who received a liver transplant. Some T cells may originate from the graft donor.

The chain couples TRBV9 to TRBJ2-2; possible D gene TRBD2, 6 bases. Per germline, CDR1 SGDLS and CDR2 YYNGEE. This CDR3 comprises 16 residues. Trimming took off 4 bases at V and 3 bases at J, with 16 bases between the two ends. CDR3 DNA: TGTGCCAGCAGCCCCGGTTGGGGGGAAGACACCGGGGAGCTGTTTTTT. Its protein product is CASSPGWGEDTGELFF.

This chain connects TRBV18 to TRBJ2-3, with 8 bases matching TRBD2. This CDR3 contains 19 residues. The germline V gene has CDR1 KGHSH and CDR2 LQKENI. V was clipped by 0 bases and J by 1 base; unmatched bases: 12. The CDR3 DNA sequence: TGTGCCAGCTCACCACCGTTCTCACAACTAGCGGAACGCACAGATACGCAGTATTTT. Its translation: CASSPPFSQLAERTDTQYF.

V is TRBV2 and J is TRBJ2-5, with D unclear. Germline values: CDR1 SNHLY, CDR2 FYNNEI. Deletions cut 10 bases from V and 1 base from J, with 19 bases between. The CDR3 loop spans 15 amino acids. The CDR3 here is CATKKLRLGQETQYF. CDR3 in DNA: TGTGCCACCAAAAAGCTAAGACTGGGCCAAGAGACCCAGTACTTC.

The chain couples TRBV6-1 to TRBJ2-1; 10 positions agree with TRBD2. V shed 6 bases and J 2 bases; nucleotides not matched to a gene: 4. The CDR3 covers 15 residues. CDR1 is MNHNS, CDR2 SASEGT, per germline. This CDR3 reads CASRTSGWAYNEQFF. CDR3 sequence (DNA): TGTGCCAGCAGGACTAGCGGGTGGGCCTACAATGAGCAGTTCTTC.

This clone was counted only a few times. The V call is TRBV7-3, the J call TRBJ2-2, with 8 bases fitting TRBD2. With 5 bases clipped from V and 3 bases from J, the junction kept 17 bases outside the gene matches. The CDR3 loop spans 19 amino acids. Germline V gene data show CDR1 as SGHTA and CDR2 as FQGTGA. CDR3 amino acids: CASSKGVLADRRDTGELFF. The DNA for the CDR3 is TGTGCCAGCAGCAAGGGGGTACTAGCGGACCGGAGGGACACCGGGGAGCTGTTTTTT.

This chain connects TRBV7-3 to TRBJ2-2; D ambiguous. Germline V CDR1 and CDR2: SGHTA, FQGTGA. The CDR3 is 12 residues long. V was cut by 3 bases and J by 5 bases, with 4 bases left in between. The CDR3 sequence: CASSLGTGELFF. In DNA, the CDR3 is TGTGCCAGCAGCTTGGGAACCGGGGAGCTGTTTTTT. Full variable domain (missing parts from reference TRBV7-3 and TRBJ2-2): GAGVSQTPSNKVTEKGKYVELRCDPISGHTALYWYRQSLGQGPEFLIYFQGTGAADDSGLPNDRFFAVRPEGSVSTLKIQRTERGDSAVYLCASSLGTGELFFGEGSRLTVL.

This chain joins TRBV5-1 and TRBJ2-5; D not certain. This CDR3 is 12 amino acids long. The ends were cut back, 1 base at V and 1 base at J, with 2 bases in the middle. Germline loops: CDR1 SGHRS, CDR2 YFSETQ. For the CDR3, the DNA is TGCGCCAGCAGCTTGACCCAAGAGACCCAGTACTTC. Translation gives CASSLTQETQYF.

This clone occurred a few times. CDR3 DNA sequence: TGTGCCAGCCTAAGGGACAGCAACACTGAAGCTTTCTTT. Its protein is CASLRDSNTEAFF. The V gene is TRBV2, the J gene TRBJ1-1, with TRBD1 matching 7 bases. Germline lookup yields CDR1 SNHLY and CDR2 FYNNEI. V lost 8 bases, J lost 2 bases, and 5 bases stayed unmatched. The length of the CDR3 is 13 residues.

CDR3 residues: CAWSPGGTQYF. CDR3 bases: TGTGCCTGGAGCCCTGGGGGGACCCAGTACTTC. The chain links TRBV30 to TRBJ2-5, with D possibly being TRBD1 or TRBD2 (5 bases each). CDR3 length equals 11 residues. V gave up 3 bases and J gave up 7 bases, with 9 bases separating them. Germline V gene sequence: CDR1 GTSNPN, CDR2 SVGIG (reference sequence).

CDR3 DNA: TGCGCCAGCAGCCGGGGGCAAGAGACCCAGTACTTC. Protein sequence: CASSRGQETQYF. The chain recombines TRBV5-1 with TRBJ2-5, with D possibly matching TRBD2 (6 bases). Germline V gene sequence: CDR1 SGHRS, CDR2 YFSETQ. V shed 4 bases and J shed 2 bases, with 6 bases lying between them. The CDR3 sequence is 12 residues long.

J is TRBJ2-3 and V is TRBV25-1, with 8 bases fitting TRBD2. Germline lookup yields CDR1 MGHDK and CDR2 SYGVNS. The CDR3 loop spans 18 amino acids. Losses at the gene ends were 5 bases for V and 0 bases for J; bases not matched to a gene: 13. The CDR3 DNA follows: TGTGCCAGCAGTACAACGGGAGGGCCGCGGGGTAGCACAGATACGCAGTATTTT. Protein sequence: CASSTTGGPRGSTDTQYF.

This chain connects TRBV2 to TRBJ2-7; 9 bases align to TRBD2. J gave up 2 bases and V 2 bases, and 7 bases lay outside the gene matches. Germline-derived CDR1 and CDR2 are SNHLY and FYNNEI. The CDR3 sequence is 16 residues long. CDR3 sequence: CASSESLAGSAYEQYF. In DNA, the CDR3 is TGTGCCAGCAGTGAATCCCTAGCGGGGAGTGCCTACGAGCAGTACTTC.

Comments on this clone: Relative to the germline gene, one junction end is altered; a read error may explain this. This CDR3 reads CASSIAGQETQYF. CDR3 bases: TGTGCCAGCAGCATAGCGGGGCAAGAGACCCAGTACTTC. This rearrangement joins TRBV7-9 to TRBJ2-5, with 8 bases identical to TRBD2. Germline-derived CDR1 and CDR2 are SEHNR and FQNEAQ (reference sequence). The CDR3 has 13 amino acids.

The V call is TRBV11-2, the J call TRBJ2-3; unclear D gene. The germline CDR1 and CDR2 sequences are SGHAT and FQNNGV. The CDR3 sequence is 12 residues long. The V and J ends lost 6 bases and 6 bases respectively, with 10 bases between them. The CDR3 here is CASSYPGDTQYF. The CDR3 nucleotides read TGTGCCAGCAGTTACCCCGGGGATACGCAGTATTTT.

The chain is built from TRBV27 and TRBJ2-2; 7 positions agree with TRBD1. The CDR3 length is 13 residues. Trimming at V came to 10 bases and at J to 4 bases, leaving 6 bases not matched to a gene. Germline V gene lookup returns CDR1 MNHEY and CDR2 SMNVEV (reference sequence). CDR3 amino acids: CAIRQGFTGELFF. The CDR3 nucleotides read TGTGCCATTAGACAGGGCTTCACCGGGGAGCTGTTTTTT.

The chain carries TRBV29-1 and TRBJ2-3; 8 bases fit TRBD2. There are 12 residues in the CDR3. From germline, CDR1 is SQVTM and CDR2 ANQGSEA. The junction had 3 bases not matched to a gene; V was cut back by 4 bases and J by 6 bases. This CDR3 reads CSVVPSGDTQYF. CDR3 nucleotide sequence: TGCAGCGTTGTGCCTAGCGGGGATACGCAGTATTTT.

The chain couples TRBV10-3 to TRBJ1-1, with D perhaps TRBD1 (5 bases). Germline CDR1 reads ENHRY; CDR2 reads SYGVKD. CDR3 size: 13 residues. The ends were cut back, 10 bases at V and 3 bases at J, with 15 bases in the middle. CDR3 loop: CASAAGGYTEAFF. The CDR3 DNA reads TGTGCCAGCGCCGCCGGGGGGTACACTGAAGCTTTCTTT.

The chain is built from TRBV15 and TRBJ1-4, with 9 bases that match TRBD1. Unmatched junction bases numbered 5, after V lost 3 bases and J lost 6 bases. CDR1 is LNHNV, CDR2 YYDKDF, per germline (reference sequence). This CDR3 contains 15 residues. CDR3 protein: CATSRAGQGDEKLFF. The CDR3 DNA follows: TGTGCCACCAGCAGGGCGGGACAGGGTGATGAAAAACTGTTTTTT.

This sequence joins TRBV11-3 and TRBJ2-1; 12 bases line up with TRBD2. The CDR3 spans 17 residues. Germline CDR1 is SGHNT and CDR2 is YENEEA. V was clipped by 5 bases and J by 9 bases; unmatched bases: 14. Here the CDR3 reads CASSPSGLAGGQGEQFF. CDR3 sequence (DNA): TGTGCCAGCAGCCCTAGTGGGCTAGCGGGAGGGCAGGGTGAGCAGTTCTTC.

This sequence joins TRBV11-3 and TRBJ1-1; D is unresolved. The germline V gene encodes CDR1 SGHNT and CDR2 YENEEA. The CDR3 consists of 13 residues. Trimming removed 5 bases from V and 11 bases from J, with 18 bases in between. CDR3 loop: CASSTDGDTVAFF. The DNA of the CDR3 is TGTGCCAGCAGCACGGACGGGGATACGGTGGCTTTCTTT.